This T cell receptor (beta chain) was sequenced during a study of early T cells in non-severe SARS-CoV-2 infection (dated by TCRdb to the early 2020s). For context, the study as a whole: Because TCR sequencing was done on bulk RNA from unsorted whole blood, the alpha and beta chains could not be paired. Findings and caveats that apply to the study as a whole: VDJdb matching was skewed toward anti-spike CD8 responses, so virus-specific expansions were likely underestimated and private and CD4 specificities were missed.

The library relied on 5' RACE. Instrument on record: NextSeq 500. The TCR library protocol attached unique molecular identifiers to individual cDNA molecules to correct for sequencing error and PCR bias. Both TCR alpha and beta chains were sequenced, and tight co-correlation was observed between alpha and beta sequence abundances in each sample. In the paper's pipeline: Decombinator V4 was used to annotate TCR sequences for V gene, J gene and CDR3. Expanded TCRs were defined as changing significantly between any two time points under a Poisson model with p below 0.0001. Abundances of TCRs were expressed as counts per million after normalisation to the total number of TCRs sequenced in each sample. TRAV1-2 paired with TRAJ12, TRAJ20 or TRAJ33 defined MAIT TCRs, while TRAV10 paired with TRAJ18 defined iNKT TCRs. VDJdb, accessed on 1 November 2021, was searched for TCRs annotated for CMV, EBV and SARS-CoV-2, and TCRs annotated for more than one antigen were excluded. The public reads were reprocessed in TCRdb via fastp at Q25 and MiXCR, keeping in-frame beta chains. Rows matching on CDR3 protein sequence are summarized as one entry with the most common DNA and genes. TCRdb, not the original authors, processed these V and J calls. This sample gives some 60,000 distinct CDR3 sequences in total; over 10% of them show up just once. The top ten clonotypes cover approximately 2.8% of the sample.

This clonotype has only a few counts. No antigen is known for it. No base-level quality is on record; no much larger clone is a single base apart. CDR3 length: 12 amino acids, cysteine to phenylalanine. The CDR3 DNA has 36 bases and is translated from base 1. V is shortened by 2 bases, J by 8 bases, and the region joining them spans 9 bases. Based on the germline V gene (reference sequence), the CDR1 and CDR2 sequences are SEHNR and FQNEAQ. This was a case-control study nested in a cohort of healthcare workers in London, UK, who had nasopharyngeal swab PCR tests and blood samples taken every week. Healthcare workers were recruited during the week of the UK lockdown, between 23 and 31 March 2020, and followed weekly for up to about 15 weeks.

This receptor was obtained from an adult who was a healthcare worker with PCR-confirmed SARS-CoV-2 infection or an uninfected control (not recorded which). The chain employs TRBV7-9 and TRBJ1-1, with the D gene not confidently named. The specimen sequenced was whole blood. The DNA reads TGTGCCAGCAGCTTACACGGATTGGAAGCTTTCTTT. Its coded protein is CASSLHGLEAFF.